Below, 2 T cell receptor beta chains from the same sample are listed, as sequenced in a study of response to subunit inactivated influenza vaccine. TCRdb re-called the RT-PCR reads through MiXCR, storing one row per CDR3 protein. The sample lists 800,000 to 1,000,000 distinct CDR3 sequences; roughly 20% were seen once. The sample consisted of PBMCs from blood, taken 4 to 6 days after vaccination. These receptors originate from a man between 45 and 60 years old who received an inactivated influenza vaccine.

V and J are TRBV12-3 or TRBV12-4 and TRBJ2-5; D is perhaps TRBD2 (6 bases). The V end lost 2 bases, the J end lost 9 bases, and 10 bases lay between the germline ends. The CDR3 length is 12 residues. CDR3 sequence (DNA): TGTGCCAGCAGTTTATCGAGGAGGGCCCAGTACTTC. It codes for CASSLSRRAQYF.

The chain combines TRBV6-5 with TRBJ1-6, with D uncertain. This CDR3 spans 14 amino acids. V lost 3 bases, J lost 5 bases, and 8 bases lay in between. CDR1 is MNHEY and CDR2 is SVGAGI in the germline V gene. CDR3 amino acids: CASSYTTDNSPLHF. The CDR3 DNA is TGTGCCAGCAGTTATACTACGGATAATTCACCCCTCCACTTT.